Shown below are 10 T cell receptor beta chains from a single sample sequenced in a study of blood T cell repertoires in COVID-19. Clones were read by immunoSEQ multiplex PCR, and TCRdb kept only the in-frame ones, dropping some. The sample yields about 78,000 clones, 75% to 95% seen once. Sample: peripheral blood. The receptors here all came from an elderly woman with acute or convalescent COVID-19.

V is TRBV3-1 (or the pseudogene TRBV3-2) and J is TRBJ2-7, with TRBD2 as a possible D gene (5 bases). CDR1 is LGHDT and CDR2 is YNNKEL in the germline V gene (reference sequence). The CDR3 runs to 13 residues. Trimming removed 6 bases at V and 1 base at J, with 10 bases between. In DNA form, the CDR3 reads TGTGCCAGCAGAGCGGTTAGTTCCTACGAGCAGTACTTC. Encoded protein: CASRAVSSYEQYF.

This chain links TRBV7-8 with TRBJ1-5; 9 nucleotides align to TRBD1. Trimming cost V 1 base and J 0 bases; bases outside gene matches: 13. This CDR3 has 20 residues. Germline V CDR1 and CDR2: SGHVS, FQNEAQ. The CDR3 sequence is CASSLEDRGWGYNSNQPQHF. The DNA for the CDR3 is TGTGCCAGCAGCTTAGAGGACAGGGGATGGGGATATAATAGCAATCAGCCCCAGCATTTT.

The rearrangement joins TRBV5-4 to TRBJ1-2; the match to TRBD1 covers 7 bases. Looked up from germline, CDR1 is SGHNT and CDR2 is YYREEE (reference sequence). CDR3 length equals 14 residues. Losses at the gene ends were 5 bases for V and 3 bases for J; bases not matched to a gene: 7. CDR3 residues: CASRHGQEYYGYTF. CDR3 coding DNA: TGTGCCAGCAGACATGGACAGGAATACTATGGCTACACCTTC.

The J gene is TRBJ1-6, the V gene TRBV6-2 or TRBV6-3; 12 bases map to TRBD1. This CDR3 has 17 amino acids. V dropped 1 base and J dropped 8; count of bases not matched to a gene: 6. Looked up from germline, CDR1 is MNHEY and CDR2 is SVGEGT. The DNA of the CDR3 is TGTGCCAGCAGTTACTTCGGGACAGGGGGCATTTATTCACCCCTCCACTTT. This gives the protein CASSYFGTGGIYSPLHF.

The chain carries TRBV12-5 and TRBJ2-1; unclear D gene. Germline-derived CDR1 and CDR2 are LGHNT and FRNRAP. The CDR3 consists of 11 residues. Trimming removed 7 bases from V and 4 bases from J, with 5 bases in between. The CDR3 DNA is TGTGCTAGTGCCCAGTACAATGAGCAGTTCTTC. Translation: CASAQYNEQFF.

The chain joins TRBV3-1 (or the pseudogene TRBV3-2) to TRBJ2-7, with D perhaps matching TRBD2 (6 bases). V was clipped by 4 bases and J by 3 bases, with 13 bases between them. The germline V gene encodes CDR1 LGHDT and CDR2 YNNKEL (reference sequence). This CDR3 has 14 amino acids. CDR3 nucleotide sequence: TGTGCCAGCAGCCGAGCAGGGACTCGCTACGAGCAGTACTTC. The encoded protein is CASSRAGTRYEQYF.

The V and J genes are TRBV4-1 and TRBJ1-5; no clear D. Germline-derived CDR1 and CDR2 are MGHRA and YSYEKL. V was pared by 2 bases and J by 4 bases, with 12 bases between. The CDR3 length is 15 residues. CDR3 in amino acids: CASSQSHGVNQPQHF. The CDR3 region has the DNA TGCGCCAGCAGCCAATCTCACGGTGTAAATCAGCCCCAGCATTTT.

In DNA form, the CDR3 reads TGCGCCAGCAGCTTGGCCTGGGTGACTAGCGGGAGCACAGATACGCAGTATTTT. Translated: CASSLAWVTSGSTDTQYF. The chain uses TRBV5-1 and TRBJ2-3; 10 nucleotides agree with TRBD2. Germline V gene sequence: CDR1 SGHRS, CDR2 YFSETQ. Losses at the gene ends were 0 bases for V and 0 bases for J; bases not matched to a gene: 7. The CDR3 extends over 18 amino acids.

The V and J genes are TRBV27 and TRBJ2-6, with D tentatively TRBD1 (6 bases). The CDR3 has 16 residues. The germline gives CDR1 MNHEY, CDR2 SMNVEV (reference sequence). V dropped 4 bases and J dropped 3 bases, with 13 bases sitting between them. Here the CDR3 DNA reads TGTGCCAGCAGTTCCAGGGGAAGGCGTGGGGCCAACGTCCTGACTTTC. Protein: CASSSRGRRGANVLTF.

The V gene is TRBV5-5, the J gene TRBJ1-5; possible D gene TRBD1, 5 bases. The germline CDR1 and CDR2 sequences are SGHKS and YYEKEE (reference sequence). The CDR3 is made up of 14 amino acids. Trimming took 4 bases from V and 3 from J, leaving 11 bases between them. As DNA, the CDR3 is TGTGCCAGCAGCCCGGGACTAAACAATCAGCCCCAGCATTTT. Residues: CASSPGLNNQPQHF.